The 24 T cell receptor beta chains presented below share a single source sample, sequenced in a study of beta chain features in type 1 diabetes. Regarding the study as a whole: TCRB CDR3s were moderately but significantly shorter in Type 1 diabetes patients in all four CD4+ subsets.

The antigens these receptors bind are not known. As every portion of the isolated RNA was reverse transcribed, the sequencing read expressed TCRB transcripts. The repertoire was sequenced with immunoSEQ multiplex PCR; TCRdb's copy has only in-frame clones and lacks some. There are about 260,000 clones in the sample; approximately 20% occur only once, and less than 0.03% lies in the top ten. Sequences were obtained from naive CD4+ T cells from blood. Source of these receptors: a woman in her 40s with type 1 diabetes.

This chain joins TRBV9 and TRBJ2-7, with TRBD2 matching 8 bases. Germline CDR1 SGDLS, CDR2 YYNGEE. The CDR3 length is 17 residues. Germline trimming cut 1 base from V and 6 bases from J; bases unmatched to any gene: 15. Here the CDR3 DNA reads TGTGCCAGCAGCGTATCAAGCGGGAGTACCCCCCCCGTCGAGCAGTACTTC. It is translated as CASSVSSGSTPPVEQYF.

This clone was seen a handful of times. V is TRBV2 and J is TRBJ1-2; possible D gene TRBD1, 5 bases. The CDR3 sequence is 12 residues long. In germline, CDR1 is SNHLY, CDR2 FYNNEI. Trimming cost V 4 bases and J 5 bases, with 8 bases left between them. Here the CDR3 DNA reads TGTGCCAGCAGTGGGGGCCTGTATGGCTACACCTTC. Translated, it gives CASSGGLYGYTF.

This clone was seen once. This chain links TRBV29-1 with TRBJ1-4, with 9 bases fitting TRBD1. This CDR3 has 16 residues. Germline CDR1 SQVTM, CDR2 ANQGSEA. The trim removed 1 base at V and 8 bases at J, leaving 11 bases unmatched. CDR3 bases: TGCAGCGTTGAAGGGACAGGGGCGAAGGAGGGGGAAAAACTGTTTTTT. It codes for CSVEGTGAKEGEKLFF.

The rearrangement links TRBV7-2 to TRBJ2-5; TRBD1 is a possible D gene (6 bases). This CDR3 comprises 14 residues. Trimming removed 5 bases from V and 1 base from J, with 11 bases in between. Germline V lookup: CDR1 SGHTA, CDR2 FQGNSA. The CDR3, as DNA: TGTGCCAGCAGCACAGGGTCCCTCCAAGAGACCCAGTACTTC. This codes for CASSTGSLQETQYF.

This clone was seen more than once but under ten times. The CDR3 nucleotides are TGTGCCTGGAGTGCTACAGAGGGTGAGCAGTTCTTC. This encodes CAWSATEGEQFF. V usage is TRBV30 and J usage is TRBJ2-1, with a tentative D call TRBD2 (5 bases). CDR1 is GTSNPN and CDR2 is SVGIG in the germline V gene (reference sequence). V gave up 1 base and J gave up 9 bases, with 10 bases separating them. The CDR3 contains 12 residues.

This sequence joins TRBV5-4 and TRBJ2-7; tentative D call: TRBD1 (6 bases). The CDR3 is 13 amino acids. With 7 bases removed from V and 1 base from J, the gap between germline ends came to 12 bases. Germline values: CDR1 SGHNT, CDR2 YYREEE (reference sequence). The CDR3 protein is CASAAGVSYEQYF. In nucleotides, the CDR3 is TGTGCCAGCGCAGCAGGGGTTTCCTACGAGCAGTACTTC.

This clone was detected only a few times. The chain is built from TRBV7-3 and TRBJ1-1, with a tentative D call TRBD1 (6 bases). The CDR3 has 15 residues. V was trimmed by 5 bases and J by 1 base, leaving 14 bases between them. Germline loops: CDR1 SGHTA, CDR2 FQGTGA. CDR3 amino acids: CASSQGGGRNTEAFF. CDR3 bases: TGTGCCAGCAGCCAGGGAGGGGGAAGGAACACTGAAGCTTTCTTT.

Note on this clone: The sample holds other DNA sequences that translate to the same CDR3. The rearrangement uses TRBV11-2 and TRBJ2-7, with D tentatively TRBD1 (7 bases). Germline CDR1 is SGHAT and CDR2 is FQNNGV. V was clipped by 1 base and J by 5 bases, with 12 bases between them. The CDR3 loop spans 14 amino acids. CDR3 nucleotides: TGTGCCAGCAGCTTAGCAGGAGGGGGCAACGAGCAGTACTTC. As protein: CASSLAGGGNEQYF.

This clone appeared a few times. The chain recombines TRBV2 with TRBJ2-1; weak D call: TRBD2 (5 bases). The germline V gene encodes CDR1 SNHLY and CDR2 FYNNEI. The CDR3 contains 13 residues. V lost 6 bases and J 2 bases, leaving 8 bases between the germline ends. The CDR3 spells CASRPAAYNEQFF. For the CDR3, the DNA is TGTGCCAGCAGGCCAGCGGCCTACAATGAGCAGTTCTTC.

This clone was counted only a few times. This rearrangement joins TRBV5-6 to TRBJ2-3; tentatively, D is TRBD1 (6 bases). Trimming took off 1 base at V and 6 bases at J, with 9 bases between the two ends. The CDR3 contains 13 residues. Germline V gene data show CDR1 as SGHDT and CDR2 as YYEEEE. The CDR3 bases are TGTGCCAGCAGCTTGCAGGGGATGGATACGCAGTATTTT. It encodes CASSLQGMDTQYF.

The chain is built from TRBV20-1 and TRBJ2-1; D perhaps matches TRBD1 (5 bases). Deletions cut 3 bases from V and 5 bases from J, with 5 bases between. CDR1 is DFQATT and CDR2 is SNEGSKA in the germline V gene (reference sequence). This CDR3 comprises 11 residues. Written as DNA, the CDR3 is TGCAGTGCTAGGACAGACAATGAGCAGTTCTTC. Translation: CSARTDNEQFF.

The rearrangement uses TRBV7-2 and TRBJ1-2; a possible D gene is TRBD1 (5 bases). The V and J ends lost 5 bases and 7 bases respectively, with 14 bases between them. This CDR3 spans 13 amino acids. The germline V gene encodes CDR1 SGHTA and CDR2 FQGNSA. The CDR3 sequence is CASSEDGTIGYTF. In nucleotides, the CDR3 is TGTGCCAGCAGCGAGGACGGGACTATTGGCTACACCTTC. The variable domain in full, completed from reference TRBV7-2 and TRBJ1-2, reads GAGVSQSPSNKVTEKGKDVELRCDPISGHTALYWYRQSLGQGLEFLIYFQGNSAPDKSGLPSDRFSAERTGGSVSTLTIQRTQQEDSAVYLCASSEDGTIGYTFGSGTRLTVV.

The chain employs TRBV7-9 and TRBJ1-1; D is uncertain. CDR3 length: 12 residues. Germline V lookup: CDR1 SEHNR, CDR2 FQNEAQ (reference sequence). V lost 4 bases, J lost 6 bases, and 9 bases lay in between. CDR3 DNA sequence: TGTGCCAGCAGCTCCGCGAGAGCTGAAGCTTTCTTT. This gives the protein CASSSARAEAFF. The full variable domain, with the rest looked up from reference TRBV7-9 and TRBJ1-1, is DTGVSQNPRHKITKRGQNVTFRCDPISEHNRLYWYRQTLGQGPEFLTYFQNEAQLEKSRLLSDRFSAERPKGSFSTLEIQRTEQGDSAMYLCASSSARAEAFFGQGTRLTVV.

The chain couples TRBV2 to TRBJ2-5; TRBD1 matches 7 bases. The CDR3 is 14 amino acids. The germline gives CDR1 SNHLY, CDR2 FYNNEI. V dropped 6 bases and J dropped 3; count of bases not matched to a gene: 7. Written as DNA, the CDR3 is TGTGCCAGCAGGGGGACAGCTTACGAAGAGACCCAGTACTTC. Amino acid sequence: CASRGTAYEETQYF.

J is TRBJ1-2 and V is TRBV29-1; 9 bases match TRBD1. J lost 6 bases, V lost 4 bases, and 6 bases had no gene match. This CDR3 spans 13 amino acids. CDR1 is SQVTM and CDR2 is ANQGSEA in the germline V gene. The CDR3 DNA follows: TGCAGCGTTGCCCCGGGACAGGGCAATGGCTACACCTTC. It is translated as CSVAPGQGNGYTF.

This chain joins TRBV28 and TRBJ1-5; perhaps TRBD1 as D (5 bases). This CDR3 contains 15 residues. Germline assignment: CDR1 MDHEN and CDR2 SYDVKM. V lost 0 bases to trimming and J lost 4 bases, with 10 bases between them. The DNA for the CDR3 is TGTGCCAGCAGTTTATGGACAGCTAGTAATCAGCCCCAGCATTTT. It specifies CASSLWTASNQPQHF.

The chain employs TRBV29-1 and TRBJ2-5; 10 bases are shared with TRBD1. Germline V lookup: CDR1 SQVTM, CDR2 ANQGSEA. The J segment lost 4 bases and the V segment lost 3 bases, leaving 5 bases of the junction unmatched. This CDR3 contains 14 residues. The CDR3 DNA reads as TGCAGCGTTGAGCGACAGGGGGCGGGAGAGACCCAGTACTTC. Amino acid sequence: CSVERQGAGETQYF. The full variable domain, completed using reference TRBV29-1 and TRBJ2-5, is SAVISQKPSRDICQRGTSLTIQCQVDSQVTMMFWYRQQPGQSLTLIATANQGSEATYESGFVIDKFPISRPNLTFSTLTVSNMSPEDSSIYLCSVERQGAGETQYFGPGTRLLVL.

The V call is TRBV4-1, the J call TRBJ2-4, with TRBD1 as a possible D gene (6 bases). The V end was cut by 3 bases, the J end by 6 bases, with 12 bases between. CDR1 is MGHRA and CDR2 is YSYEKL in the germline V gene. The CDR3 covers 14 residues. CDR3 coding DNA: TGCGCCAGCAGCCAGGACAGTTCGGGAAACATTCAGTACTTC. Encoded protein: CASSQDSSGNIQYF.

The rearrangement uses TRBV5-6 and TRBJ1-2; D is possibly TRBD1 (5 bases). V shed 0 bases and J shed 6 bases, with 15 bases lying between them. The CDR3 extends over 15 amino acids. The germline CDR1 and CDR2 sequences are SGHDT and YYEEEE. The CDR3 loop reads CASSLVGGASNGYTF. The CDR3 coding sequence is TGTGCCAGCAGCTTGGTCGGAGGGGCGAGTAATGGCTACACCTTC.

The CDR3 DNA follows: TGTGCCAGCAGCGCGGGACTACTCTCCTACAATGAGCAGTTCTTC. Protein product: CASSAGLLSYNEQFF. The chain uses TRBV9 and TRBJ2-1; 7 nucleotides line up with TRBD2. The CDR3 has 15 residues. Looked up from germline, CDR1 is SGDLS and CDR2 is YYNGEE. After removal of 3 bases from V and 0 bases from J, the junction contained 3 bases not matched to a gene.

This clone was counted a few times. The V and J genes are TRBV19 and TRBJ2-1; D is possibly TRBD2 (6 bases). Germline CDR1 is LNHDA and CDR2 is SQIVND (reference sequence). The length of the CDR3 is 16 residues. The germline V and J ends were trimmed by 4 bases and 1 base, with 14 bases remaining between them. The CDR3 here is CASSTSPGGSYNEQFF. For the CDR3, the DNA is TGTGCCAGTAGTACGTCCCCCGGGGGTTCCTACAATGAGCAGTTCTTC.

The chain has TRBV18 and TRBJ2-1; TRBD2 agrees at 7 bases. The junction had 6 bases not matched to a gene; V was cut back by 8 bases and J by 5 bases. This CDR3 region has 13 residues. In germline, CDR1 is KGHSH, CDR2 LQKENI. The chain's CDR3 is CASGGGPHNEQFF. In DNA form, the CDR3 reads TGTGCCAGCGGGGGGGGTCCCCACAATGAGCAGTTCTTC.

The V and J genes are TRBV7-9 and TRBJ1-2, with D hard to call. CDR1 and CDR2 from the germline V gene are SEHNR and FQNEAQ (reference sequence). The CDR3 covers 11 residues. V dropped 1 base and J dropped 8 bases, with 5 bases sitting between them. CDR3 protein: CASSLGGGYTF. CDR3 bases: TGTGCCAGCAGCTTAGGAGGAGGCTACACCTTC.

This clone was observed a few times. The chain employs TRBV5-6 and TRBJ2-2, with D unresolved. The CDR3 spans 16 residues. Trimming stripped 0 bases from V and 1 base from J, with 10 bases between. Germline CDR1 reads SGHDT; CDR2 reads YYEEEE. The CDR3 DNA reads as TGTGCCAGCAGCTTGGCCCGAATAGTGAACACCGGGGAGCTGTTTTTT. Residues: CASSLARIVNTGELFF.